A selection of T cell receptor beta chains follows, all from one sample in a study of CD8 T cells in ankylosing spondylitis. TCRdb recomputed calls from the 5' RACE reads with MiXCR, one row per CDR3 protein. Here the sample spans approximately 240,000 distinct CDR3 sequences, roughly a tenth being singletons. Material: blood, either unsorted or a sorted T cell fraction (not recorded which). The receptor source for this set is a male donor with ankylosing spondylitis or in good health (not recorded which). CDR3s include the opening cysteine and the closing phenylalanine or tryptophan. D genes are given only for firm matches. Size values are once, few and many counts, or a class for expanded clones, and some rows have none.

abundance	v_gene	j_gene	d_gene	len	CDR3aa	CDR3nt
many	TRBV15	TRBJ2-3	TRBD2	18	CATSSPRSGRLSTDTQYF	TGTGCCACCAGCTCACCTCGGAGCGGGAGGCTAAGCACAGATACGCAGTATTTT
-	TRBV2	TRBJ2-5	TRBD2	16	CATGTSGSGVKETQYF	TGTGCCACCGGGACTAGCGGGAGCGGGGTAAAAGAGACCCAGTACTTC
-	TRBV4-2	TRBJ2-1	-	16	CASSRGTLSSYNEQFF	TGTGCCAGCAGCCGAGGGACTTTGAGCTCCTACAATGAGCAGTTCTTC
many	TRBV12-3/TRBV12-4	TRBJ2-3	-	14	CASTGWGGADTQYF	TGTGCCAGCACGGGCTGGGGCGGCGCAGATACGCAGTATTTT
many	TRBV20-1	TRBJ2-5	-	13	CSAPDSFQETQYF	TGCAGTGCCCCTGACAGTTTCCAAGAGACCCAGTACTTC
many	TRBV12-3/TRBV12-4	TRBJ1-1	TRBD1	18	CASSTETGLRRGNTEAFF	TGTGCCAGCAGTACAGAGACAGGGCTACGTCGGGGAAACACTGAAGCTTTCTTT
few	TRBV7-2	TRBJ1-5	TRBD1	15	CASRSGTGRLEPQHF	TGTGCCAGCAGATCCGGGACAGGCCGATTAGAGCCCCAGCATTTT
many	TRBV6-1	TRBJ2-1	TRBD2	15	CASSVGVAGGGEQFF	TGTGCCAGTTCCGTCGGGGTAGCGGGAGGTGGTGAGCAGTTCTTC
many	TRBV20-1	TRBJ1-6	-	13	CSARAAGESPLHF	TGCAGTGCTAGAGCTGCAGGGGAATCACCCCTCCACTTT
many	TRBV24-1	TRBJ2-3	-	16	CATSDYRQGGTDTQYF	TGTGCCACCAGTGATTATCGTCAAGGGGGTACCGATACGCAGTATTTT
-	TRBV6-1	TRBJ2-4	-	13	CASREGGGNIQYF	TGTGCCAGCAGGGAAGGGGGGGGAAACATTCAGTACTTC
many	TRBV20-1	TRBJ2-1	TRBD2	14	CSAQAGGPIDEQFF	TGCAGTGCTCAAGCGGGAGGGCCAATCGATGAGCAGTTCTTC
few	TRBV6-1	TRBJ1-5	-	14	CASSEGGARQPQHF	TGTGCCAGCAGTGAAGGTGGGGCACGACAGCCCCAGCATTTT
many	TRBV12-3/TRBV12-4	TRBJ2-3	TRBD2	15	CASSLQRGPTDTQYF	TGTGCCAGCAGTTTACAGCGGGGGCCCACAGATACGCAGTATTTT
many	TRBV27	TRBJ2-1	TRBD2	14	CASMGLAYYNEQFF	TGTGCCAGCATGGGACTAGCCTATTACAATGAGCAGTTCTTC
many	TRBV3-1	TRBJ2-7	-	15	CASSQTRLASYEQYF	TGTGCCAGCAGCCAAACTCGGCTAGCCTCCTACGAGCAGTACTTC
many	TRBV30	TRBJ2-1	-	14	CAWSTLNSYNEQFF	TGTGCCTGGTCGACTCTAAACTCCTACAATGAGCAGTTCTTC
-	TRBV30	TRBJ2-7	TRBD2	14	CAWSVSLAGGLQYF	TGTGCCTGGAGTGTTTCTCTAGCGGGAGGTCTGCAGTACTTC
many	TRBV4-2	TRBJ2-7	TRBD1	18	CASSQPTSGTGGSYEQYF	TGTGCCAGCAGCCAACCGACCTCCGGGACAGGGGGCTCCTACGAGCAGTACTTC
many	TRBV4-2	TRBJ2-7	TRBD2	15	CASSHTSGRTYEQYF	TGTGCCAGCAGCCACACTAGCGGGAGGACCTACGAGCAGTACTTC
few	TRBV9	TRBJ2-3	-	15	CASSVGSTVSDTQYF	TGTGCCAGCAGCGTAGGTAGTACAGTGTCAGATACGCAGTATTTT
many	TRBV4-1	TRBJ2-2	-	15	CASSQGPGMTGELFF	TGCGCCAGCAGCCAAGGTCCGGGGATGACCGGGGAGCTGTTTTTT
many	TRBV30	TRBJ2-1	-	14	CAWSARSTYNEQFF	TGTGCCTGGAGCGCTCGGTCGACCTACAATGAGCAGTTCTTC
many	TRBV6-1	TRBJ2-2	TRBD1	15	CASSVRDRNTGELFF	TGTGCCAGCAGTGTCCGGGACAGAAACACCGGGGAGCTGTTTTTT
many	TRBV5-1	TRBJ2-7	-	16	CARARGIRDGNYEQYF	TGCGCCAGAGCCAGAGGTATTCGGGACGGCAACTACGAGCAGTACTTC
-	TRBV5-4	TRBJ1-2	TRBD1	14	CASSKGQADYGYTF	TGTGCCAGCAGCAAGGGACAGGCCGACTATGGCTACACCTTC
few	TRBV5-1	TRBJ2-7	-	14	CASSLSSGTYEQYF	TGCGCCAGCAGCTTAAGTAGCGGTACTTACGAGCAGTACTTC
many	TRBV12-3/TRBV12-4	TRBJ1-3	-	17	CASTPPRDSYSGNTIYF	TGTGCCAGCACCCCTCCTAGGGACTCCTACTCTGGAAACACCATATATTTT
few	TRBV7-2	TRBJ1-1	-	15	CASSLVRGVGTEAFF	TGTGCCAGCAGCTTAGTGAGAGGGGTCGGGACTGAAGCTTTCTTT
many	TRBV29-1	TRBJ2-2	-	12	CSGGRTGGELFF	TGCAGCGGGGGCCGAACCGGCGGGGAGCTGTTTTTT
-	TRBV7-2	TRBJ2-1	TRBD2	15	CASSLDPSGYNEQFF	TGTGCCAGCAGCTTAGATCCTAGCGGATACAATGAGCAGTTCTTC
few	TRBV7-7	TRBJ2-5	-	15	CASSLVGQTIETQYF	TGTGCCAGCAGCTTAGTCGGACAGACTATAGAGACCCAGTACTTC